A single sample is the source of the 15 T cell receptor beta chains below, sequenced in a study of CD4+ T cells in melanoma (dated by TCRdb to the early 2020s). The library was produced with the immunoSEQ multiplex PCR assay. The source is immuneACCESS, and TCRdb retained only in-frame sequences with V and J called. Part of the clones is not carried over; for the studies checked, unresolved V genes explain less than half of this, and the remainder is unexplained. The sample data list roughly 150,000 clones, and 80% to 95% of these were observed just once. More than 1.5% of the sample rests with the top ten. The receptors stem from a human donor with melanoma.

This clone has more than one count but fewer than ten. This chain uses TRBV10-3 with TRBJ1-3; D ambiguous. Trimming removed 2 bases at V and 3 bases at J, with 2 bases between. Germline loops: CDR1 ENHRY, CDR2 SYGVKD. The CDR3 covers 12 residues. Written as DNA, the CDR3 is TGTGCCATCAGTGAGGGTGGAAACACCATATATTTT. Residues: CAISEGGNTIYF.

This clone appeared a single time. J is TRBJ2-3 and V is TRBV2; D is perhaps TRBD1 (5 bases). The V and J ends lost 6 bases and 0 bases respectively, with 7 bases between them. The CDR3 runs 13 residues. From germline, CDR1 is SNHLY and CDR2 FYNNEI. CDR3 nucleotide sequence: TGTGCCAGCAGACGACAGAGCACAGATACGCAGTATTTT. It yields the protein CASRRQSTDTQYF.

The CDR3: CASSPEGPNRGYTF. The CDR3 bases are TGTGCCAGCAGCCCCGAGGGGCCCAATAGGGGCTACACCTTC. The rearrangement links TRBV7-9 to TRBJ1-2, with D perhaps TRBD1 (5 bases). V was trimmed by 5 bases and J by 8 bases, leaving 18 bases between them. The CDR3 consists of 14 residues. CDR1 is SEHNR and CDR2 is FQNEAQ in the germline V gene (reference sequence).

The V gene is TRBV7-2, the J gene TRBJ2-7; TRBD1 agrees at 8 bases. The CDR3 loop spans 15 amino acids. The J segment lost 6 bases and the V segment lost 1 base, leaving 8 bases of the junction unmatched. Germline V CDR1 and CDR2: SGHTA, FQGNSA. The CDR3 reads CASSLVGSGGGEQYF. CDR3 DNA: TGTGCCAGCAGCTTAGTTGGGTCAGGGGGCGGCGAGCAGTACTTC.

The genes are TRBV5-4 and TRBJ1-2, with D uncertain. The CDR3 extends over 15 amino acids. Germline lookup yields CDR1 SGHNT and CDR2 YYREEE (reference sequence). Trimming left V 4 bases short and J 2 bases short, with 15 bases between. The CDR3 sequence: CASSAIQPPNYGYTF. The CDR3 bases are TGTGCCAGCAGCGCAATACAGCCGCCGAACTATGGCTACACCTTC.

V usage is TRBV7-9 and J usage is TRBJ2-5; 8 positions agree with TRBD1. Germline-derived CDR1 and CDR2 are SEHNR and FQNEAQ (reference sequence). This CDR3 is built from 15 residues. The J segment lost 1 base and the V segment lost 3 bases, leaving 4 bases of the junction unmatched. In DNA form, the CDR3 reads TGTGCCAGCAGCTTCGGGACAGGCGTCCAAGAGACCCAGTACTTC. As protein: CASSFGTGVQETQYF.

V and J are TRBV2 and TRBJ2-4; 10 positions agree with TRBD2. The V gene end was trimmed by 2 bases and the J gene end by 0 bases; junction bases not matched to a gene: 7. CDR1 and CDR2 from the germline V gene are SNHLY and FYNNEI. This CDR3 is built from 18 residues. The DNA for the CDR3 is TGTGCCAGCAGTGAACGGGTAGCGGGGGGCTTAGCCAAAAACATTCAGTACTTC. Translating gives CASSERVAGGLAKNIQYF.

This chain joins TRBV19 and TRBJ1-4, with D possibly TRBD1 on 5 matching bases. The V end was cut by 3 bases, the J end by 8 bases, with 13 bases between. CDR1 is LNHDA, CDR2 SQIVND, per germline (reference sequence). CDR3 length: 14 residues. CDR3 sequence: CASSMPGGGEKLFF. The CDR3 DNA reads TGTGCCAGTAGTATGCCGGGGGGGGGAGAAAAACTGTTTTTT.

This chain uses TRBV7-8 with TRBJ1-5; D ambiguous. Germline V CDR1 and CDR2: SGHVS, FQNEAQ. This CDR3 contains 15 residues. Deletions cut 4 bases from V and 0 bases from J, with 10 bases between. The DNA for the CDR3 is TGTGCCAGCAGCTCGGAGGGCTTTAGCAATCAGCCCCAGCATTTT. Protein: CASSSEGFSNQPQHF.

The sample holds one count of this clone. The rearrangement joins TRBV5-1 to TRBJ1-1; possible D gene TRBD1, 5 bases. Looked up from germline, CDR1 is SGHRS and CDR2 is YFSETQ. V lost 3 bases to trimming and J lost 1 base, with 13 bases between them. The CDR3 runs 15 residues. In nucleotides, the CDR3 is TGCGCCAGCAGCTCACAGCGGGACCAGAACACTGAAGCTTTCTTT. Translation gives CASSSQRDQNTEAFF.

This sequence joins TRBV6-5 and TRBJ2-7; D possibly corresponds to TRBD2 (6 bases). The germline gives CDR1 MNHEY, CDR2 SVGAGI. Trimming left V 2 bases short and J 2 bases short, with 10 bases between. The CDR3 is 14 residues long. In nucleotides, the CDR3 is TGTGCCAGCAGTTACAGGGGACTTCCCTACGAGCAGTACTTC. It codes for CASSYRGLPYEQYF.

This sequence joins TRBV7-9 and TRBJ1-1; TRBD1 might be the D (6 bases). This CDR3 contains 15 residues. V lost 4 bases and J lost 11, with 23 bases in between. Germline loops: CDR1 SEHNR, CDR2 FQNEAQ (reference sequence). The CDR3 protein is CASSSQGNADSSAFF. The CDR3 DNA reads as TGTGCCAGCAGCTCTCAGGGGAATGCGGATAGTTCGGCTTTCTTT.

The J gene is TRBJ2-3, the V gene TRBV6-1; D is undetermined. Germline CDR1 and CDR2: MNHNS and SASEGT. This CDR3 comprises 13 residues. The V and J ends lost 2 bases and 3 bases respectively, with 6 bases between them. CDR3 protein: CASSELVTDTQYF. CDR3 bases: TGTGCCAGCAGTGAATTGGTGACAGATACGCAGTATTTT.

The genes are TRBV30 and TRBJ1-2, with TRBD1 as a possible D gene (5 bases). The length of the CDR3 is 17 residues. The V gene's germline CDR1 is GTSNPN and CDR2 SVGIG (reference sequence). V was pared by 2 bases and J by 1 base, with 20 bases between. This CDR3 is CAWSRDPAGYDNYGYTF. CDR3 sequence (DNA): TGTGCCTGGAGTAGGGACCCAGCCGGATACGATAACTATGGCTACACCTTC.

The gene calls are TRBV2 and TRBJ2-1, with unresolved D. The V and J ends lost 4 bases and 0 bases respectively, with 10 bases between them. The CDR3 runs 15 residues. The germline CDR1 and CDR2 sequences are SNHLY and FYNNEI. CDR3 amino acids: CASSAVGSSYNEQFF. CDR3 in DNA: TGTGCCAGCAGTGCTGTAGGGTCCTCCTACAATGAGCAGTTCTTC. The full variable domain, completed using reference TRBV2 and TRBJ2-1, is EPEVTQTPSHQVTQMGQEVILRCVPISNHLYFYWYRQILGQKVEFLVSFYNNEISEKSEIFDDQFSVERPDGSNFTLKIRSTKLEDSAMYFCASSAVGSSYNEQFFGPGTRLTVL.